This is a list of T cell receptor beta chains from one sample in a study of blood T cell repertoires in COVID-19. This table comes from immunoSEQ multiplex PCR, and its TCRdb copy is limited to in-frame clones, with some not included. Among 70,000 or so clones listed, roughly four fifths were seen once. Material: peripheral blood. The receptors derive from a man in his 60s with COVID-19, enrolled during active disease. Each CDR3 is given with its conserved first and last residue. A D gene is named only where the DNA matches it firmly. Rows may omit the clone size; those that give it use once, few, many or a size class.

15,TRBD1,NA,TRBV11-3,TRBJ1-6,CASSPRDRESSPLHF,TGTGCCAGCAGCCCCCGGGACAGGGAAAGTTCACCCCTCCACTTT
18,TRBD2,NA,TRBV4-2,TRBJ2-7,CASSQGLAGASNSYEQYF,TGTGCCAGCAGCCAAGGACTAGCGGGAGCTAGTAACTCCTACGAGCAGTACTTC
16,NA,few,TRBV7-9,TRBJ2-2,CASSSDRQGHTGELFF,TGTGCCAGCAGCTCCGACCGCCAGGGTCACACCGGGGAGCTGTTTTTT
16,TRBD1,NA,TRBV5-1,TRBJ1-6,CASSTDPGQGDSPLHF,TGCGCCAGCAGCACAGATCCGGGACAGGGGGATTCACCCCTCCACTTT
17,NA,NA,TRBV18,TRBJ2-2,CASSPLTPGLFTGELFF,TGTGCCAGCTCACCCTTAACGCCGGGACTCTTCACCGGGGAGCTGTTTTTT
13,TRBD2,NA,TRBV7-3,TRBJ2-3,CASSRTSGDTQYF,TGTGCCAGCAGCCGGACTAGCGGAGATACGCAGTATTTT
15,TRBD2,few,TRBV10-2,TRBJ2-3,CASSERLAATDTQYF,TGCGCCAGCAGTGAGAGACTAGCGGCCACAGATACGCAGTATTTT
16,NA,NA,TRBV3-1/TRBV3-2,TRBJ2-1,CASSQDRGTSYNEQFF,TGTGCCAGCAGCCAAGACCGGGGGACGTCCTACAATGAGCAGTTCTTC
14,TRBD1,NA,TRBV7-9,TRBJ2-3,CASTGTGSTDTQYF,TGTGCCAGCACCGGGACAGGGAGCACAGATACGCAGTATTTT
13,TRBD1,NA,TRBV6-5,TRBJ1-6,CASSRQGDSPLHF,TGTGCCAGCTCCCGACAGGGTGATTCACCCCTCCACTTT
15,NA,few,TRBV5-4,TRBJ2-5,CASSPGQREPETQYF,TGTGCCAGCAGCCCAGGACAGAGGGAGCCTGAGACCCAGTACTTC
15,TRBD2,NA,TRBV7-3,TRBJ2-1,CASSLDGGGYNEQFF,TGTGCCAGCAGCTTAGATGGCGGGGGATACAATGAGCAGTTCTTC
13,TRBD2,NA,TRBV6-5,TRBJ2-5,CASGGLAEETQYF,TGTGCCAGCGGAGGACTAGCGGAAGAGACCCAGTACTTC
15,NA,NA,TRBV18,TRBJ2-7,CASSPYPGQTYEQYF,TGTGCCAGCTCACCCTATCCGGGACAAACCTACGAGCAGTACTTC
14,NA,NA,TRBV5-1,TRBJ1-1,CASRVKGEDTEAFF,TGCGCCAGCAGGGTAAAGGGGGAAGACACTGAAGCTTTCTTT
15,NA,NA,TRBV2,TRBJ2-3,CASSGVAVSTDTQYF,TGTGCCAGCAGTGGGGTGGCGGTTAGCACAGATACGCAGTATTTT
16,NA,NA,TRBV3-1/TRBV3-2,TRBJ2-5,CASSPAVGRGFETQYF,TGTGCCAGCAGCCCCGCGGTTGGCAGGGGTTTTGAGACCCAGTACTTC
15,NA,medium-sized,TRBV12-5,TRBJ2-3,CASGPDSPASDTQYF,TGTGCTAGTGGTCCAGACTCACCCGCGTCAGATACGCAGTATTTT
11,NA,NA,TRBV20-1,TRBJ2-1,CSFADYNEQFF,TGCAGTTTCGCGGACTACAATGAGCAGTTCTTC
13,NA,once,TRBV2,TRBJ1-5,CASSPVGGQPQHF,TGTGCCAGCAGCCCTGTGGGGGGTCAGCCCCAGCATTTT
16,NA,NA,TRBV11-2,TRBJ2-3,CASSSNQGIPTDTQYF,TGTGCCAGCAGCTCAAATCAGGGAATTCCCACAGATACGCAGTATTTT
13,TRBD2,NA,TRBV7-9,TRBJ2-7,CASSPWGGYEQYF,TGTGCCAGCAGCCCTTGGGGGGGTTACGAGCAGTACTTC
15,TRBD1,NA,TRBV6-6,TRBJ1-5,CASSYQRTGGQPQHF,TGTGCCAGCAGTTACCAGAGGACAGGGGGTCAGCCCCAGCATTTT
14,NA,NA,TRBV2,TRBJ1-6,CASRKYGVNSPLHF,TGTGCCAGCAGAAAGTACGGGGTCAATTCACCCCTCCACTTT
16,TRBD2,once,TRBV9,TRBJ2-5,CASSVEGGTSGETQYF,TGTGCCAGCAGCGTAGAGGGTGGAACTAGCGGGGAGACCCAGTACTTC
14,NA,few,TRBV6-6,TRBJ2-3,CASSYGQSTDTQYF,TGTGCCAGCAGTTACGGGCAGAGCACAGATACGCAGTATTTT
14,NA,NA,TRBV6-5,TRBJ1-5,CASSYSGTGQPQHF,TGTGCCAGCAGTTACTCAGGGACTGGACAGCCCCAGCATTTT
16,TRBD2,NA,TRBV5-1,TRBJ2-5,CASSLGLAGGSETQYF,TGCGCCAGCAGCTTGGGACTAGCGGGAGGTAGTGAGACCCAGTACTTC
14,NA,NA,TRBV5-1,TRBJ2-2,CASSTDGGAVELFF,TGCGCCAGCAGCACCGATGGGGGGGCTGTGGAGCTGTTTTTT
17,TRBD2,NA,TRBV4-2,TRBJ2-3,CASRAGGGEVYTDTQYF,TGTGCCAGCAGAGCAGGCGGGGGGGAGGTTTACACAGATACGCAGTATTTT
13,NA,NA,TRBV27,TRBJ1-2,CASSLEGRYGYTF,TGTGCCAGCAGTTTAGAAGGGAGGTACGGCTACACCTTC
13,NA,NA,TRBV2,TRBJ2-4,CASSVEGESIQYF,TGTGCCAGCAGTGTTGAGGGAGAAAGCATTCAGTACTTC
16,NA,NA,TRBV3-1/TRBV3-2,TRBJ2-5,CASSLWDSKGTETQYF,TGTGCCAGCAGCCTCTGGGACTCTAAGGGTACAGAGACCCAGTACTTC
14,NA,NA,TRBV30,TRBJ1-5,CAWSRTFSDQPQHF,TGTGCCTGGAGCCGGACTTTTTCCGATCAGCCCCAGCATTTT
15,NA,NA,TRBV11-3,TRBJ2-1,CASSTYGSSYNEQFF,TGTGCCAGCAGCACCTACGGTAGCTCCTACAATGAGCAGTTCTTC
16,NA,NA,TRBV18,TRBJ1-6,CASSPYLDFPNSPLHF,TGTGCCAGCTCACCTTACTTGGACTTCCCTAATTCACCCCTCCACTTT
11,NA,NA,TRBV20-1,TRBJ1-4,CSARSRGGLFF,TGCAGTGCTAGATCCCGGGGGGGGCTGTTTTTT
14,NA,NA,TRBV7-2,TRBJ2-3,CASRSGLSTDTQYF,TGTGCCAGCAGGTCGGGACTCTCGACAGATACGCAGTATTTT
13,NA,NA,TRBV19,TRBJ2-7,CASSIGGTREQYF,TGTGCCAGTAGTATCGGCGGGACCCGCGAGCAGTACTTC
13,NA,NA,TRBV24-1,TRBJ1-1,CATSDFSGTEAFF,TGTGCCACCAGTGATTTCTCGGGAACTGAAGCTTTCTTT
15,NA,NA,TRBV5-6,TRBJ1-3,CASSLLGLGGNTIYF,TGTGCCAGCAGCCTTTTGGGACTTGGGGGAAACACCATATATTTT
14,TRBD1,few,TRBV7-3,TRBJ2-2,CASKPGQGTGELFF,TGTGCCAGCAAGCCGGGACAGGGGACCGGGGAGCTGTTTTTT
16,NA,few,TRBV27,TRBJ1-6,CASSLSGQGYNSPLHF,TGTGCCAGCAGTTTGAGCGGGCAGGGCTATAATTCACCCCTCCACTTT
14,NA,once,TRBV6-6,TRBJ2-7,CASSYSEASYEQYF,TGTGCCAGCAGTTATTCTGAGGCGTCCTACGAGCAGTACTTC
15,NA,NA,TRBV7-3,TRBJ2-2,CASSLRKSGTGELFF,TGTGCCAGCAGCTTGAGGAAAAGTGGCACCGGGGAGCTGTTTTTT
13,NA,NA,TRBV6-5,TRBJ1-6,CASLRDHNSPLHF,TGTGCCAGCCTCAGGGATCATAATTCACCCCTCCACTTT
17,TRBD1,NA,TRBV6-2/TRBV6-3,TRBJ2-4,CASSSPGQLLAKNIQYF,TGTGCCAGCAGTTCTCCGGGACAGCTCTTAGCCAAAAACATTCAGTACTTC
12,NA,NA,TRBV6-5,TRBJ1-2,CASLNGRDGYTF,TGTGCCAGCCTGAACGGGAGGGATGGCTACACCTTC